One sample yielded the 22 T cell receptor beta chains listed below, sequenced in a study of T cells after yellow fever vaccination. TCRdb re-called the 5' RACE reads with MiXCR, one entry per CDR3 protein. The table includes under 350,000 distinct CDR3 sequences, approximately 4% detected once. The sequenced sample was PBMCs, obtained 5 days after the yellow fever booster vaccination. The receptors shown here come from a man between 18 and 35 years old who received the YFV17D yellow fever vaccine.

In DNA form, the CDR3 reads TGTGCCAGCAGTTACTCGGCGGGAGATAGCACAGATACGCAGTATTTT. Its translation is CASSYSAGDSTDTQYF. The chain combines TRBV6-2 or TRBV6-3 with TRBJ2-3; the match to TRBD2 covers 7 bases. The CDR3 runs to 16 residues. The junction had 3 bases not matched to a gene; V was cut back by 0 bases and J by 0 bases. Germline V gene data show CDR1 as MNHEY and CDR2 as SVGEGT.

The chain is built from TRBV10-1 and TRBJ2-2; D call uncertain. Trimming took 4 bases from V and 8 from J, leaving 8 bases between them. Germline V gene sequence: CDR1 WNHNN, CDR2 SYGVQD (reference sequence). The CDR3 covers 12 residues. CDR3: CASSGESGELFF. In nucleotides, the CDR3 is TGCGCCAGCAGTGGTGAATCGGGGGAGCTGTTTTTT.

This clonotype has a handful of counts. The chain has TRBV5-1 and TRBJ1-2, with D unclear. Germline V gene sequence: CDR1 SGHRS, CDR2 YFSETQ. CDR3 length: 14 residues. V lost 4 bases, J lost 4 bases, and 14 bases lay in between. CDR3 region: CASSPDTLGYGYTF. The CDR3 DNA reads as TGCGCCAGCAGCCCTGACACTCTTGGCTATGGCTACACCTTC.

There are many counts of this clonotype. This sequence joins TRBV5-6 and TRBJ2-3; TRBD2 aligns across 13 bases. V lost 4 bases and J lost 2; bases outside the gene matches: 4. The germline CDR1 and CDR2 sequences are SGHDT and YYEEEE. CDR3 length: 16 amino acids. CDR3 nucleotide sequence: TGTGCCAGCAGCACGGGACTAGCGGGGATCACAGATACGCAGTATTTT. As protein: CASSTGLAGITDTQYF.

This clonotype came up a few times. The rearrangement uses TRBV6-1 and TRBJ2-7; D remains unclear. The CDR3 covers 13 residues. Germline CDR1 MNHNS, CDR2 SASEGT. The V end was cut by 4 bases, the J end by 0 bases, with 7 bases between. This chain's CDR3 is CASSVRYSYEQYF. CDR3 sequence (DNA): TGTGCCAGCAGTGTGCGCTACTCCTACGAGCAGTACTTC.

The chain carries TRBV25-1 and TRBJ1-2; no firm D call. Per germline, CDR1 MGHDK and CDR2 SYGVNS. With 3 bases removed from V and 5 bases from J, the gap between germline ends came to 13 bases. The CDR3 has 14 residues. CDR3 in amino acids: CASSEVTLSYGYTF. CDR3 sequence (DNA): TGTGCCAGCAGTGAGGTAACTCTGAGTTATGGCTACACCTTC.

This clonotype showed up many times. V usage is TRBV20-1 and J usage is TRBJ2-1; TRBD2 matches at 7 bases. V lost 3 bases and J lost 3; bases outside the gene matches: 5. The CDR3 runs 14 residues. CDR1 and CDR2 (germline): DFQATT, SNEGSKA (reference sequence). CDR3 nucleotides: TGCAGTGCTAGCGAGCGGGGTTACTACAATGAGCAGTTCTTC. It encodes CSASERGYYNEQFF.

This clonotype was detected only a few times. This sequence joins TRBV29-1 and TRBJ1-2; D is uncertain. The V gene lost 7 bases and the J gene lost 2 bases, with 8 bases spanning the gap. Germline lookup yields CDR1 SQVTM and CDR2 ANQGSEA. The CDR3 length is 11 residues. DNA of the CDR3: TGCAGCGCGGTCCTCAACTATGGCTACACCTTC. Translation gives CSAVLNYGYTF.

For the CDR3, the DNA is TGTGCCAGCACCTTGGCAGTAAATTCACCCCTCCACTTT. This translates into CASTLAVNSPLHF. The genes are TRBV7-2 and TRBJ1-6; D is undetermined. The CDR3 has 13 amino acids. Per germline, CDR1 SGHTA and CDR2 FQGNSA. Trimming removed 7 bases from V and 7 bases from J, with 11 bases in between. Full variable domain (remainder filled in from reference TRBV7-2 and TRBJ1-6): GAGVSQSPSNKVTEKGKDVELRCDPISGHTALYWYRQSLGQGLEFLIYFQGNSAPDKSGLPSDRFSAERTGGSVSTLTIQRTQQEDSAVYLCASTLAVNSPLHFGNGTRLTVT.

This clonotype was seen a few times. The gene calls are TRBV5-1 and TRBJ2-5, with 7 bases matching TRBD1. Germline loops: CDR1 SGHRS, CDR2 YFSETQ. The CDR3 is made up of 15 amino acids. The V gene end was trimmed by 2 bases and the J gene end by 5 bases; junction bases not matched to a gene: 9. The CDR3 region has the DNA TGCGCCAGCAGCTTCTATACAGGGGTTGGTGAGACCCAGTACTTC. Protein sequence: CASSFYTGVGETQYF.

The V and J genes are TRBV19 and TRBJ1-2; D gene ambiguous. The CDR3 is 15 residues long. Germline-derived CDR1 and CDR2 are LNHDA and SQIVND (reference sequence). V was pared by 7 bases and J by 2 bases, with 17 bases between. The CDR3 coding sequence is TGTGCCAGTACCCGTGCCCAAGACGGCAACTATGGCTACACCTTC. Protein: CASTRAQDGNYGYTF.

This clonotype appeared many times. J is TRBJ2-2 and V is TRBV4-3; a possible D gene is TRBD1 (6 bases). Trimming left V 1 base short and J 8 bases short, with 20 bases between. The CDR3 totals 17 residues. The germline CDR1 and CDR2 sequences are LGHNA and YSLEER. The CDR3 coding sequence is TGCGCCAGCAGCCAAGGAATACCAGGGGAATCGTGGGGGGAGCTGTTTTTT. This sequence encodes CASSQGIPGESWGELFF.

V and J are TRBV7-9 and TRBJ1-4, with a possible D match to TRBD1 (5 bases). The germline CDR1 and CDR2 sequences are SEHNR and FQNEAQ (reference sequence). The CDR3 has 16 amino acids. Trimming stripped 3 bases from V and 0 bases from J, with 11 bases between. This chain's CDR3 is CASSFPAGTTNEKLFF. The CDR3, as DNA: TGTGCCAGCAGCTTCCCCGCAGGGACAACTAATGAAAAACTGTTTTTT.

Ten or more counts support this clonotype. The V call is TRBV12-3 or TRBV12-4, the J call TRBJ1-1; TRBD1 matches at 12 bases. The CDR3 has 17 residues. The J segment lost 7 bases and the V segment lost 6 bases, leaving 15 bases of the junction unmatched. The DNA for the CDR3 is TGTGCCAGCAGCGCCAATCCGGGACAGGGGGCCGGGGGTGAAGCTTTCTTT. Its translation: CASSANPGQGAGGEAFF.

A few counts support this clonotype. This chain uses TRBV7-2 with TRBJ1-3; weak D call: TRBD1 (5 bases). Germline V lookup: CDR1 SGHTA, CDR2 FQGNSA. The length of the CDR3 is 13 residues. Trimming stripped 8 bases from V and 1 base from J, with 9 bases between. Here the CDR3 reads CASQGGSGNTIYF. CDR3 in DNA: TGTGCCAGCCAGGGCGGGTCTGGAAACACCATATATTTT. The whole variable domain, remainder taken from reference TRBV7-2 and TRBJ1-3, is GAGVSQSPSNKVTEKGKDVELRCDPISGHTALYWYRQSLGQGLEFLIYFQGNSAPDKSGLPSDRFSAERTGGSVSTLTIQRTQQEDSAVYLCASQGGSGNTIYFGEGSWLTVV.

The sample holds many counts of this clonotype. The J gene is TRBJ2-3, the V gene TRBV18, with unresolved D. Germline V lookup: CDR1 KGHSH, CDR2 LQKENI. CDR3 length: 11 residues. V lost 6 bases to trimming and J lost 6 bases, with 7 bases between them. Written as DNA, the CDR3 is TGTGCCAGCTCGCCCTCTGATACGCAGTATTTT. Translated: CASSPSDTQYF.

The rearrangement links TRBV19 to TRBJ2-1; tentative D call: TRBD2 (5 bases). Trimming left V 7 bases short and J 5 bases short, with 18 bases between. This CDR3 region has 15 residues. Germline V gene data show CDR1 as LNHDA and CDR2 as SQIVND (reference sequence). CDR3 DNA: TGTGCCAGTAAATCGGCTAGCCCCCCAAACAATGAGCAGTTCTTC. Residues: CASKSASPPNNEQFF.

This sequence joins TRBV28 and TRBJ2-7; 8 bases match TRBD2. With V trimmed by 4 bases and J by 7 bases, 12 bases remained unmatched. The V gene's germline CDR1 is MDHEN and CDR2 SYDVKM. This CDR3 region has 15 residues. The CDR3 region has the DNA TGTGCCAGCAGTTCCCCTAAGGGGCGGGGGGATGAGCAGTACTTC. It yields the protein CASSSPKGRGDEQYF.

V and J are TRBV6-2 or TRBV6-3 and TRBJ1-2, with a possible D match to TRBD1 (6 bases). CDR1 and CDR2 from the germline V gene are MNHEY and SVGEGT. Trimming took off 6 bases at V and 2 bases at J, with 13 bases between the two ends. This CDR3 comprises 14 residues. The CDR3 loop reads CASRPIGGNYGYTF. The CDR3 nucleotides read TGTGCCAGCAGACCCATCGGGGGCAACTATGGCTACACCTTC.

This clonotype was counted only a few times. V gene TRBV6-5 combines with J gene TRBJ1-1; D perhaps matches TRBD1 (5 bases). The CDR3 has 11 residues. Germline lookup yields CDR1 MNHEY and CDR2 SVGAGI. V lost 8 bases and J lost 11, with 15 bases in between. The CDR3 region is CASRAGVRAFF. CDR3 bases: TGTGCCAGCCGGGCGGGGGTGAGGGCTTTCTTT.

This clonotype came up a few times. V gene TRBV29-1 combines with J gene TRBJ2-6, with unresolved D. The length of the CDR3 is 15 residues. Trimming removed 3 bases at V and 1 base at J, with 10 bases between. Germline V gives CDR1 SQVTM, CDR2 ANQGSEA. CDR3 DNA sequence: TGCAGCGTTGAGGTCAGCCGATCTGGGGCCAACGTCCTGACTTTC. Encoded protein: CSVEVSRSGANVLTF.

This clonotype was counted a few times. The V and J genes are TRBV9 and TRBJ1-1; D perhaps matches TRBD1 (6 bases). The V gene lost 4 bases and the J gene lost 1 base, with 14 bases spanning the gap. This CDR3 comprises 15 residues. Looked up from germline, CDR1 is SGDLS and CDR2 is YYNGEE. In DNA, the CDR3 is TGTGCCAGCAGCAGAAGACAGGAACAGAACACTGAAGCTTTCTTT. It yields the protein CASSRRQEQNTEAFF.